This entry concerns a single T cell receptor (beta chain). Its antigen is still unknown. These data originate in a study of cytomegalovirus exposure and HLA in healthy donors. A multiplex PCR was run with 60 Vbeta primers and 13 Jbeta primers. Assay: immunoSEQ multiplex PCR; the TCRdb copy retains only in-frame clones and omits some. The repertoire has around 110,000 clones, roughly 87% of them found once; the top ten carry roughly 2.6%. Notes on the study in general: Sequence variants that were highly shared formed a cluster that was likely a sequencing artifact.

V was pared by 5 bases and J by 3 bases, with 22 bases between. CDR1 and CDR2 from the germline V gene are SGHVS and FQNEAQ. This CDR3 is built from 17 residues. This TCR came from a man aged 30-40 years in good health and CMV-seropositive. Sequencing was done on a sample of PBMCs. This rearrangement joins TRBV7-8 to TRBJ1-2; possibly TRBD1 for D (6 bases). The CDR3 spells CASSPMAGATLDYGYTF. In DNA, the CDR3 is TGTGCCAGCAGCCCCATGGCAGGGGCGACCCTTGACTATGGCTACACCTTC. Variable domain in full (rest from reference TRBV7-8 and TRBJ1-2): GAGVSQSPRYKVAKRGQDVALRCDPISGHVSLFWYQQALGQGPEFLTYFQNEAQLDKSGLPSDRFFAERPEGSVSTLKIQRTQQEDSAVYLCASSPMAGATLDYGYTFGSGTRLTVV.